The clone carrying this T cell receptor beta chain has ten or more counts. A Clinical Activity Score of at least 3, a NOSPECS grade of at least 4 and a duration under 3 months were recorded in the ophthalmopathy patients. Diagnosing involved the use of clinical symptoms, serum thyroxine and TRAb, thyroid ultrasound and orbital computed tomography. Fresh peripheral blood, 9.5 to 10 ml of it, supplied the PBMCs. RNA transcripts served as the template for amplifying TCR beta CDR3 regions. The HTBI primer set served for first-round RT-PCR of the TCR CDR3. TCRdb recomputed calls from the multiplex PCR reads with MiXCR, one row per CDR3 protein. The profile covers about 610,000 distinct CDR3 sequences, with approximately 16% appearing a single time and approximately 3.5% taken by the ten largest. Trimming stripped 1 base from V and 3 bases from J, with 9 bases between. The CDR3 is 14 amino acids. Germline V lookup: CDR1 KGHSH, CDR2 LQKENI.

The sample is drawn from a study of T cells in Graves' hyperthyroidism and ophthalmopathy. The chain employs TRBV18 and TRBJ1-1, with D perhaps matching TRBD1 (6 bases). Sequencing input: blood. This TCR derives from a woman aged 40 to 55 with Graves' ophthalmopathy. As DNA, the CDR3 is TGTGCCAGCTCACCACGGACAGCCTACACTGAAGCTTTCTTT. Translating it yields CASSPRTAYTEAFF.